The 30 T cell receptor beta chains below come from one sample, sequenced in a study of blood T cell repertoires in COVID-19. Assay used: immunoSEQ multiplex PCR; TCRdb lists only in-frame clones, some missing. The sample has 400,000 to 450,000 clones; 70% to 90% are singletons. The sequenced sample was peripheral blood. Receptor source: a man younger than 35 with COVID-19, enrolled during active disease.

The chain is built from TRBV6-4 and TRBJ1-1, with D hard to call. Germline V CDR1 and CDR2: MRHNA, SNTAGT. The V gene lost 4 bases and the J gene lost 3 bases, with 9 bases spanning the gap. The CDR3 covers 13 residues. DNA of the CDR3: TGTGCCAGCAGTGTGACAAGAGACACTGAAGCTTTCTTT. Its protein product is CASSVTRDTEAFF.

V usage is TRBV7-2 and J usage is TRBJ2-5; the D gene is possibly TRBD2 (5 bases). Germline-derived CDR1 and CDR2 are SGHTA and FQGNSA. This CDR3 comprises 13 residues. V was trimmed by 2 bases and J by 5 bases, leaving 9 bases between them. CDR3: CASSLSRTETQYF. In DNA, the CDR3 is TGTGCCAGCAGCTTAAGTAGGACTGAGACCCAGTACTTC.

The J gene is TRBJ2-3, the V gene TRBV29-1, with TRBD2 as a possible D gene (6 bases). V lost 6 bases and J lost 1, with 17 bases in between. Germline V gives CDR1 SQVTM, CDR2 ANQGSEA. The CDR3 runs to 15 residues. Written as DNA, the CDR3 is TGCAGCGTCTGGGGGGAGCAGGGTGGCACAGATACGCAGTATTTT. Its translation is CSVWGEQGGTDTQYF.

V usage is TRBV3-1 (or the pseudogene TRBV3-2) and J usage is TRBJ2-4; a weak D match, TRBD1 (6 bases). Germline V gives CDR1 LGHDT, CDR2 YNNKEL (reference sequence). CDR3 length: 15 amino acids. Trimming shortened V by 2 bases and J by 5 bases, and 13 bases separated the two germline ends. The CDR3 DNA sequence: TGTGCCAGCAGCCAACATGCAGGGGACGAAAACATTCAGTACTTC. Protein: CASSQHAGDENIQYF.

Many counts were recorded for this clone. Here the CDR3 reads CASSLEQGTSPLHF. The CDR3 bases are TGTGCCAGCAGCTTAGAACAGGGAACTTCACCCCTCCACTTT. This chain uses TRBV7-9 with TRBJ1-6; a weak D match, TRBD1 (6 bases). The CDR3 is made up of 14 amino acids. The germline CDR1 and CDR2 sequences are SEHNR and FQNEAQ (reference sequence). Trimming took off 1 base at V and 9 bases at J, with 10 bases between the two ends.

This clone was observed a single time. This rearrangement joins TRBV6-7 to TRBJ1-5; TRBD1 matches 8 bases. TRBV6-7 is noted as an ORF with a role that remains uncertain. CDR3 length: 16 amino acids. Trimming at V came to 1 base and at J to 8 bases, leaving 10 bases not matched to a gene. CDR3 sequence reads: CASSYCGRGRLEPQHF. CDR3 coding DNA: TGTGCCAGCAGTTACTGTGGCAGGGGGCGCCTAGAGCCCCAGCATTTT.

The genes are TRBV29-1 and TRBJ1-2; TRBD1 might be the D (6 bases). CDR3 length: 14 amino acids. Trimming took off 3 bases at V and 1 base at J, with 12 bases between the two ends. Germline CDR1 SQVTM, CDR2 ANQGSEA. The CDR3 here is CSVDPDRFNYGYTF. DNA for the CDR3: TGCAGCGTTGACCCGGACAGATTTAACTATGGCTACACCTTC. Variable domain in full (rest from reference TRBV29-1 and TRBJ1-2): SAVISQKPSRDICQRGTSLTIQCQVDSQVTMMFWYRQQPGQSLTLIATANQGSEATYESGFVIDKFPISRPNLTFSTLTVSNMSPEDSSIYLCSVDPDRFNYGYTFGSGTRLTVV.

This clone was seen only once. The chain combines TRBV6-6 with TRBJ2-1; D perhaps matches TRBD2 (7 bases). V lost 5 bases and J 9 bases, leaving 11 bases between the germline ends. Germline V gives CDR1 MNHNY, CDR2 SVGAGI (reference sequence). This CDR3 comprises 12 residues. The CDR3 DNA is TGTGCCAGCAGTAACAGGGAGGGTGAGCAGTTCTTC. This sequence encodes CASSNREGEQFF.

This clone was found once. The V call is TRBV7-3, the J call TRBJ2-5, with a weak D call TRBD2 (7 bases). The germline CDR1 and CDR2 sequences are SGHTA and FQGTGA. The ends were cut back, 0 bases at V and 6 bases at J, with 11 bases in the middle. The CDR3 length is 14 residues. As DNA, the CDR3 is TGTGCCAGCAGCTTAACGGGAGGGGGGAAGACCCAGTACTTC. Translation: CASSLTGGGKTQYF.

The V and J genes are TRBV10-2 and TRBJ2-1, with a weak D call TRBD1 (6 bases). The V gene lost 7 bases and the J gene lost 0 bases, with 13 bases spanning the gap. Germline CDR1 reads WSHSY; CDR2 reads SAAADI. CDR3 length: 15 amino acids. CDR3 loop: CASIEGGSSYNEQFF. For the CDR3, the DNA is TGCGCCAGCATCGAAGGGGGAAGCTCCTACAATGAGCAGTTCTTC.

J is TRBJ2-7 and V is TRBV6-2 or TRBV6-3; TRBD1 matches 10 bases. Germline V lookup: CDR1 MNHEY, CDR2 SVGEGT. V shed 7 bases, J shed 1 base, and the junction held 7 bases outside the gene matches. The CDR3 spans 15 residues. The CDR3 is CASNPGQGGSYEQYF. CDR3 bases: TGTGCCAGCAACCCCGGACAGGGGGGATCCTACGAGCAGTACTTC.

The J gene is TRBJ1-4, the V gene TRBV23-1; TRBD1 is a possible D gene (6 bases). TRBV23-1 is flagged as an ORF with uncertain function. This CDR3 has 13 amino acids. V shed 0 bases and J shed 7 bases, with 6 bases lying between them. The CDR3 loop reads CASSQSGGEKLFF. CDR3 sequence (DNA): TGCGCCAGCAGTCAATCAGGGGGTGAAAAACTGTTTTTT.

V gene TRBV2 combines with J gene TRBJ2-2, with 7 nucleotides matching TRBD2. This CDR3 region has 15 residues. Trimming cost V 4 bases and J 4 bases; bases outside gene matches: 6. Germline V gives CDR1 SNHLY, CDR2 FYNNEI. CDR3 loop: CASSASWGGTGELFF. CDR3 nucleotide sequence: TGTGCCAGCAGTGCATCTTGGGGGGGCACCGGGGAGCTGTTTTTT.

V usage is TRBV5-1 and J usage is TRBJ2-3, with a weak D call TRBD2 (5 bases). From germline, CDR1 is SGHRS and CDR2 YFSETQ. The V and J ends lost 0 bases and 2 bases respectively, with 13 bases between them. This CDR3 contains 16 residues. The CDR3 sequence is CASSLAVTSFTDTQYF. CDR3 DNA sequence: TGCGCCAGCAGCTTGGCCGTAACTAGTTTCACAGATACGCAGTATTTT.

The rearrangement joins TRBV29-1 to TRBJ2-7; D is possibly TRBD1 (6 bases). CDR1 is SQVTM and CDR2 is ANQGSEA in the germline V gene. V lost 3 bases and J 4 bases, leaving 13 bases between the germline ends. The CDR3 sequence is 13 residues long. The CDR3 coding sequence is TGCAGCGTTGAGGACAGAACCTCATACGAGCAGTACTTC. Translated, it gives CSVEDRTSYEQYF.

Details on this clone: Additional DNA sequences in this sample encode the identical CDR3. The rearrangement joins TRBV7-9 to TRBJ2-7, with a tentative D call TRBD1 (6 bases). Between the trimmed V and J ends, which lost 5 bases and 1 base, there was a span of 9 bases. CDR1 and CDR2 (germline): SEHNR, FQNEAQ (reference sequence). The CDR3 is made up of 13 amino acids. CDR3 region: CASSTGQSYEQYF. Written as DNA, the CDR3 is TGTGCCAGCAGCACCGGACAGTCCTACGAGCAGTACTTC.

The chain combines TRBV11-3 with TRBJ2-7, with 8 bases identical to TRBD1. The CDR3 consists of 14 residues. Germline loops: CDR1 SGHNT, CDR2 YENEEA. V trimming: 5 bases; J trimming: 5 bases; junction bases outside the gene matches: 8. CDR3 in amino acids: CASSKDRVLHEQYF. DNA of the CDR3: TGTGCCAGCAGCAAGGACAGGGTTTTACACGAGCAGTACTTC.

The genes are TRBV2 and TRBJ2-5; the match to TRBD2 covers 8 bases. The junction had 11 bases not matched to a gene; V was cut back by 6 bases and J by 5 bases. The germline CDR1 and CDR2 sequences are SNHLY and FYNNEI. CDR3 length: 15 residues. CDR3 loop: CASSQTAGVGETQYF. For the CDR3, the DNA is TGTGCCAGCAGCCAGACAGCGGGAGTTGGTGAGACCCAGTACTTC.

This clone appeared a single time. The CDR3 spells CASSLLAGGLNEQFF. Written as DNA, the CDR3 is TGTGCCAGCAGCTTGTTAGCGGGGGGGCTCAATGAGCAGTTCTTC. The chain couples TRBV13 to TRBJ2-1; 11 bases are shared with TRBD2. The CDR3 is 15 amino acids. The V gene's germline CDR1 is PRHDT and CDR2 FYEKMQ (reference sequence). The trim removed 3 bases at V and 6 bases at J, leaving 4 bases unmatched.

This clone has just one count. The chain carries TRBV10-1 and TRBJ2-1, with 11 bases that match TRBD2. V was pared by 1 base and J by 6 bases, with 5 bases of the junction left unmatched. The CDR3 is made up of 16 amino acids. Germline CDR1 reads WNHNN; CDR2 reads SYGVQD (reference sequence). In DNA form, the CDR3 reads TGCGCCAGCAGTGAGTTCCTAGCGGGGGGTCTCAATGAGCAGTTCTTC. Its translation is CASSEFLAGGLNEQFF.

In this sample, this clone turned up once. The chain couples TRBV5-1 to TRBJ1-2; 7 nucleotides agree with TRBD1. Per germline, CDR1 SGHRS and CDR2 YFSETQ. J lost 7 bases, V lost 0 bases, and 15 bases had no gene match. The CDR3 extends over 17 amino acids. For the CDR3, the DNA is TGCGCCAGCAGCTTGGGAGGGGAAGGGGGCGCGTTCGGTGGCTACACCTTC. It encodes CASSLGGEGGAFGGYTF. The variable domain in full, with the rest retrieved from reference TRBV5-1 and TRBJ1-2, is KAGVTQTPRYLIKTRGQQVTLSCSPISGHRSVSWYQQTPGQGLQFLFEYFSETQRNKGNFPGRFSGRQFSNSRSEMNVSTLELGDSALYLCASSLGGEGGAFGGYTFGSGTRLTVV.

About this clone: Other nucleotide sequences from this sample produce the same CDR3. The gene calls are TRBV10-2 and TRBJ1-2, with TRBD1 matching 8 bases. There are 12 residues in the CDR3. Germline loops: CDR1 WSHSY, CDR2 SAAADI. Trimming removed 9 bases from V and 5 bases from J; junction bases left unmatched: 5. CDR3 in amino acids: CASRGQGYGYTF. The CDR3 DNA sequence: TGCGCCAGTAGAGGACAGGGATATGGCTACACCTTC.

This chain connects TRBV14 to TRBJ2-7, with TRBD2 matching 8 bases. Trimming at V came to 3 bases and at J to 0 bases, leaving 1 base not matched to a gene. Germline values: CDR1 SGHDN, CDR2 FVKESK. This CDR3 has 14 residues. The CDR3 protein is CASSQRGVSYEQYF. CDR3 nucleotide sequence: TGTGCCAGCAGCCAGCGGGGGGTCTCCTACGAGCAGTACTTC.

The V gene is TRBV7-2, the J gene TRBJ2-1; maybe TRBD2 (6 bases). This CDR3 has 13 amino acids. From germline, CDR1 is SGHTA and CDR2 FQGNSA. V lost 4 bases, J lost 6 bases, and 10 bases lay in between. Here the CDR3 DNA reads TGTGCCAGCAGCTCCCGACTAGGCAATGAGCAGTTCTTC. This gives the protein CASSSRLGNEQFF.

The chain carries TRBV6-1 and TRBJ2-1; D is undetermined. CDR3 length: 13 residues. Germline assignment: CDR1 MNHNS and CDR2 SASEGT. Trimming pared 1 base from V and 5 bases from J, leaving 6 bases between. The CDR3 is CASSEEAHNEQFF. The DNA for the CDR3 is TGTGCCAGCAGTGAAGAAGCCCACAATGAGCAGTTCTTC.

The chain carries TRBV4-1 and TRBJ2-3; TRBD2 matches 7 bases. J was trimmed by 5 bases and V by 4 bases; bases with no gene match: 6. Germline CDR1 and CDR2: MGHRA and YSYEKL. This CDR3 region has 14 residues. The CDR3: CASSLGLVGDTQYF. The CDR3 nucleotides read TGCGCCAGCAGCCTCGGACTAGTAGGAGATACGCAGTATTTT.

The CDR3 spells CASSFPDSSYNEQFF. The CDR3 DNA reads as TGTGCCAGCAGCTTCCCCGACAGTTCCTACAATGAGCAGTTCTTC. The J gene is TRBJ2-1, the V gene TRBV7-9; D is possibly TRBD1 (5 bases). The length of the CDR3 is 15 residues. CDR1 and CDR2 from the germline V gene are SEHNR and FQNEAQ (reference sequence). V lost 3 bases and J 1 base, leaving 10 bases between the germline ends.

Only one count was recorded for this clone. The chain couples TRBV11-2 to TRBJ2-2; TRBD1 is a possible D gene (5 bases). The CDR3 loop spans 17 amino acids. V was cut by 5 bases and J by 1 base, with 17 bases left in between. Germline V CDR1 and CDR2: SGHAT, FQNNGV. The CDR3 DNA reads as TGTGCCAGCAGCCGGGTGGGGCTAACCGAGAACACCGGGGAGCTGTTTTTT. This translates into CASSRVGLTENTGELFF.

CDR3 nucleotides: TGTGCCAGCAGGACAGGGGCACGTGGCTACACCTTC. Translated, it gives CASRTGARGYTF. J is TRBJ1-2 and V is TRBV27; 8 bases fit TRBD1. Looked up from germline, CDR1 is MNHEY and CDR2 is SMNVEV (reference sequence). The CDR3 loop spans 12 amino acids. Losses at the gene ends were 6 bases for V and 7 bases for J; bases not matched to a gene: 4.

In DNA, the CDR3 is TGTGCCAGCAACAGGGGGCTGGTTGGCTACACCTTC. This gives the protein CASNRGLVGYTF. This chain connects TRBV2 to TRBJ1-2; 9 positions agree with TRBD1. CDR1 SNHLY and CDR2 FYNNEI come from the germline V gene. The junction had 4 bases not matched to a gene; V was cut back by 7 bases and J by 7 bases. CDR3 length: 12 residues.